Listed below are T cell receptor beta chains from one sample, sequenced in a study of identifying expanded T cells in peripheral blood. Profiling relied on immunoSEQ multiplex PCR, and the TCRdb table lists in-frame clones only, not all of them. The sample comprises about 58,000 clones, around 86% of which are singletons, and roughly a sixth rests with the top ten. The sequencing sample was made of blood. The receptors derive from a person aged 18 to 70 in good health. The CDR3 runs from the conserved cysteine through the conserved F or W. D genes are given only for firm matches. The size of a clone is reported for some rows only, either as once, few or many, or as a class for expanded clones.

many TRBJ2-3 TRBD2 TRBV2 CASSEALQLAGLGHTQYF TGTGCCAGCAGTGAAGCGCTTCAACTAGCGGGGCTCGGGCATACGCAGTATTTT
NA TRBJ2-5 TRBD2 TRBV5-1 CASRGGTQETQYF TGCGCCAGCAGGGGGGGGACCCAAGAGACCCAGTACTTC
NA TRBJ1-2 NA TRBV7-2 CASSITLNGYTF TGTGCCAGCAGCATAACCCTCAATGGCTACACCTTC
NA TRBJ1-1 NA TRBV19 CASSMGHLNTEAFF TGTGCCAGTAGTATGGGACACCTGAACACTGAAGCTTTCTTT
few TRBJ2-7 TRBD2 TRBV9 CASSVSGGSYEQYF TGTGCCAGCAGCGTTAGCGGGGGGTCATACGAGCAGTACTTC
once TRBJ2-3 TRBD2 TRBV5-4 CASIATGGADTQYF TGTGCCAGCATCGCAACGGGGGGGGCAGATACGCAGTATTTT
NA TRBJ2-7 NA TRBV27 CASSPSRGPYEQYF TGTGCCAGCAGTCCTTCTCGGGGTCCCTACGAGCAGTACTTC
NA TRBJ2-6 NA TRBV7-8 CASSSTGANVLTF TGTGCCAGCAGTTCTACTGGGGCCAACGTCCTGACTTTC
NA TRBJ1-1 NA TRBV18 CASSPAGRRNTEAFF TGTGCCAGCTCACCAGCGGGCAGGAGGAACACTGAAGCTTTCTTT
NA TRBJ1-5 TRBD1 TRBV4-1 CASSQATGGGQPQHF TGCGCCAGCAGCCAAGCTACAGGGGGAGGTCAGCCCCAGCATTTT
NA TRBJ1-6 NA TRBV6-5 CASSPSHGTQSPLHF TGTGCCAGCAGCCCCTCTCACGGGACCCAATCACCCCTCCACTTT
NA TRBJ1-4 NA TRBV5-6 CASSPYRTLGGNEKLFF TGTGCCAGCAGCCCCTATCGAACACTCGGCGGTAATGAAAAACTGTTTTTT
NA TRBJ2-1 NA TRBV9 CASSAASDPYNEQFF TGTGCCAGCAGCGCGGCTAGCGATCCCTACAATGAGCAGTTCTTC
many TRBJ1-1 TRBD1 TRBV19 CASSRLTGASNTEAFF TGTGCCAGTAGTAGATTGACAGGGGCTTCGAACACTGAAGCTTTCTTT
NA TRBJ1-1 NA TRBV7-6 CASSLSAGLGKDTEAFF TGTGCCAGCAGCCTAAGCGCAGGTCTAGGGAAGGACACTGAAGCTTTCTTT
NA TRBJ2-5 NA TRBV29-1 CSVEIGLPQETQYF TGCAGCGTTGAAATCGGGCTTCCTCAAGAGACCCAGTACTTC
once TRBJ2-3 NA TRBV9 CASSVLVGEHTQYF TGTGCCAGCAGCGTACTAGTCGGGGAGCATACGCAGTATTTT
NA TRBJ1-5 TRBD1 TRBV19 CASSAGTGGNQPQHF TGTGCCAGTAGTGCGGGGACAGGGGGAAATCAGCCCCAGCATTTT
few TRBJ1-2 TRBD1 TRBV6-1 CASRAGQEGGYTF TGTGCCAGCAGGGCCGGACAGGAAGGTGGCTACACCTTC
NA TRBJ1-1 NA TRBV7-3 CASSDAHGVAFF TGTGCCAGCAGCGATGCCCACGGGGTAGCTTTCTTT
few TRBJ2-2 NA TRBV5-1 CASSLAWNTGELFF TGCGCCAGCAGCTTGGCCTGGAACACCGGGGAGCTGTTTTTT
NA TRBJ1-1 TRBD1 TRBV5-1 CASSLLTGVKKGTEAFF TGCGCCAGCAGCTTACTGACAGGGGTGAAGAAGGGCACTGAAGCTTTCTTT